These 4 T cell receptor beta chains originate from one sample sequenced in a study of T-cell memory formation after mild COVID-19. In TCRdb, the 5' RACE reads were re-called with MiXCR into one record per CDR3 protein. The data show 110,000 or so distinct CDR3 sequences, 15% to 20% seen once. Sequenced: PBMCs or a T cell subset sorted from them (not recorded which). Source of these receptors: a man aged 18 to 29 who had mild COVID-19 (a few samples of this study predate the infection). Cell type and time point are not known.

The chain combines TRBV7-2 with TRBJ1-2; D is undetermined. V was shortened by 2 bases and J by 7 bases, with 17 bases between the two germline ends. Germline lookup yields CDR1 SGHTA and CDR2 FQGNSA. There are 15 residues in the CDR3. The CDR3: CASSLSRDIVAGYTF. The CDR3 DNA reads TGTGCCAGCAGCTTATCCCGAGATATTGTCGCTGGCTACACCTTC.

This clonotype is judged medium-sized (0.01 to 0.1%). The rearrangement uses TRBV7-2 and TRBJ2-1, with a tentative D call TRBD2 (5 bases). CDR1 and CDR2 (germline): SGHTA, FQGNSA. V gave up 4 bases and J gave up 10 bases, with 8 bases separating them. The CDR3 covers 11 residues. The CDR3 is CASSSSREQFF. As DNA, the CDR3 is TGTGCCAGCAGCTCTAGCCGGGAGCAGTTCTTC.

Only a few counts were recorded for this clonotype. The chain recombines TRBV2 with TRBJ2-7, with D perhaps matching TRBD1 or TRBD2 (5 bases each). This CDR3 is built from 14 residues. Trimming stripped 5 bases from V and 5 bases from J, with 16 bases between. Germline loops: CDR1 SNHLY, CDR2 FYNNEI. DNA of the CDR3: TGTGCCAGCAGTCGGAGGACAATCGGCGACGAGCAGTACGTC. Amino acid sequence: CASSRRTIGDEQYV.

This clonotype has a handful of counts. The junction differs from germline at one of its ends, possibly a read error. The CDR3 reads CASSRGGHSLLGF. In DNA form, the CDR3 reads TGTGCCAGCAGCCGAGGGGGACACTCCCTTCTGGGCTTC. The chain is built from TRBV11-2 and TRBJ2-7; a possible D gene is TRBD1 (6 bases). The CDR3 loop spans 13 amino acids. Germline CDR1 is SGHAT and CDR2 is FQNNGV.